This passage covers 25 T cell receptor beta chains from one sample sequenced in a study of blood T cell repertoires in COVID-19. Repertoires were generated with immunoSEQ multiplex PCR, while TCRdb's copy carries only in-frame clones and drops some. This table holds more than 250,000 clones, 80% to 90% found once. Sequencing was done on a sample of PBMCs or T cells enriched from blood (not recorded which). All receptors derive from a man aged 30 to 39 who had recovered from COVID-19.

The chain uses TRBV6-5 and TRBJ1-6, with D possibly TRBD1 on 5 matching bases. The V gene lost 2 bases and the J gene lost 5 bases, with 7 bases spanning the gap. Germline V gene sequence: CDR1 MNHEY, CDR2 SVGAGI. The CDR3 extends over 14 amino acids. CDR3 amino acids: CASSYGRDNSPLHF. For the CDR3, the DNA is TGTGCCAGCAGTTACGGCAGGGATAATTCACCCCTCCACTTT.

This chain joins TRBV14 and TRBJ2-2, with TRBD1 as a possible D gene (6 bases). Trimming pared 4 bases from V and 7 bases from J, leaving 19 bases between. The CDR3 loop spans 16 amino acids. CDR1 is SGHDN, CDR2 FVKESK, per germline. The chain's CDR3 is CASSLTGTFWGGELFF. CDR3 in DNA: TGTGCCAGCAGCCTCACAGGGACCTTCTGGGGCGGGGAGCTGTTTTTT.

The chain uses TRBV19 and TRBJ1-1; D remains ambiguous. Trimming pared 5 bases from V and 1 base from J, leaving 11 bases between. CDR1 is LNHDA, CDR2 SQIVND, per germline (reference sequence). This CDR3 contains 14 residues. This CDR3 reads CASSLGRGNTEAFF. The CDR3 DNA sequence: TGTGCCAGTAGTTTAGGTCGGGGGAACACTGAAGCTTTCTTT.

V and J are TRBV5-4 and TRBJ1-4; no clear D. CDR1 is SGHNT and CDR2 is YYREEE in the germline V gene (reference sequence). CDR3 length: 15 amino acids. V was shortened by 4 bases and J by 4 bases, with 14 bases between the two germline ends. In DNA, the CDR3 is TGTGCCAGCAGCCCCTCGGCGGCAGTTAATGAAAAACTGTTTTTT. It specifies CASSPSAAVNEKLFF.

The genes are TRBV11-3 and TRBJ2-1; 7 nucleotides agree with TRBD2. Trimming at V came to 1 base and at J to 2 bases, leaving 8 bases not matched to a gene. The CDR3 loop spans 17 amino acids. Germline CDR1 is SGHNT and CDR2 is YENEEA. The CDR3 here is CASSLGLGRGTYNEQFF. For the CDR3, the DNA is TGTGCCAGCAGCTTAGGGTTGGGGCGGGGGACCTACAATGAGCAGTTCTTC.

This clone was picked up one time. The gene calls are TRBV11-2 and TRBJ1-1; TRBD1 aligns across 8 bases. The CDR3 is made up of 19 amino acids. Looked up from germline, CDR1 is SGHAT and CDR2 is FQNNGV. Trimming cost V 1 base and J 1 base; bases outside gene matches: 14. For the CDR3, the DNA is TGTGCCAGCAGCTTAGCCTTTAAGGCAGGGGGCCTTCCGAACACTGAAGCTTTCTTT. Amino acids: CASSLAFKAGGLPNTEAFF.

The chain is built from TRBV4-3 and TRBJ1-2; D call uncertain. Germline V lookup: CDR1 LGHNA, CDR2 YSLEER. V was trimmed by 1 base and J by 4 bases, leaving 10 bases between them. The CDR3 consists of 14 residues. The CDR3 nucleotides are TGCGCCAGCAGCCAAGTGGAGGGTCCCTATGGCTACACCTTC. As protein: CASSQVEGPYGYTF.

The rearrangement joins TRBV9 to TRBJ2-5, with 9 bases fitting TRBD2. The CDR3 is 15 residues long. Germline V CDR1 and CDR2: SGDLS, YYNGEE. The V segment lost 0 bases and the J segment 5 bases; nucleotides outside the gene matches: 5. CDR3 sequence: CASSVGLAGGETQYF. CDR3 sequence (DNA): TGTGCCAGCAGCGTAGGTTTGGCGGGGGGGGAGACCCAGTACTTC. Filled out from reference TRBV9 and TRBJ2-5, the complete variable domain reads DSGVTQTPKHLITATGQRVTLRCSPRSGDLSVYWYQQSLDQGLQFLIQYYNGEERAKGNILERFSAQQFPDLHSELNLSSLELGDSALYFCASSVGLAGGETQYFGPGTRLLVL.

The rearrangement uses TRBV7-9 and TRBJ1-4; D remains ambiguous. Germline CDR1 reads SEHNR; CDR2 reads FQNEAQ (reference sequence). This CDR3 comprises 14 residues. Trimming took 10 bases from V and 3 from J, leaving 15 bases between them. CDR3 sequence (DNA): TGTGCCACCTTTTCCGGGGATCCTAATGAAAAACTGTTTTTT. Its translation: CATFSGDPNEKLFF. The variable domain in full, completed from reference TRBV7-9 and TRBJ1-4, reads DTGVSQNPRHKITKRGQNVTFRCDPISEHNRLYWYRQTLGQGPEFLTYFQNEAQLEKSRLLSDRFSAERPKGSFSTLEIQRTEQGDSAMYLCATFSGDPNEKLFFGSGTQLSVL.

The rearrangement uses TRBV9 and TRBJ2-3, with TRBD2 identical over 14 bases. J lost 5 bases, V lost 3 bases, and 5 bases had no gene match. This CDR3 is 16 amino acids long. From germline, CDR1 is SGDLS and CDR2 YYNGEE. CDR3 sequence (DNA): TGTGCCAGCAGCGCAAGACTAGCGGGGGGGCAAGATACGCAGTATTTT. As protein: CASSARLAGGQDTQYF.

V usage is TRBV3-1 (or the pseudogene TRBV3-2) and J usage is TRBJ2-2; weak D call: TRBD1 (6 bases). V lost 2 bases, J lost 15 bases, and 16 bases lay in between. Per germline, CDR1 LGHDT and CDR2 YNNKEL (reference sequence). The CDR3 has 13 amino acids. Here the CDR3 DNA reads TGTGCCAGCAGCCAATCGGATCAGGGGTGGATGTTTTTT. It yields the protein CASSQSDQGWMFF.

The chain carries TRBV12-5 and TRBJ2-2, with TRBD1 identical over 8 bases. V trimming: 1 base; J trimming: 0 bases; junction bases outside the gene matches: 4. CDR1 and CDR2 from the germline V gene are LGHNT and FRNRAP. This CDR3 spans 17 amino acids. The CDR3 protein is CASGLGPGQANTGELFF. CDR3 DNA sequence: TGTGCTAGTGGTTTGGGACCGGGACAGGCGAACACCGGGGAGCTGTTTTTT. The whole variable domain, filled in from reference TRBV12-5 and TRBJ2-2, reads DARVTQTPRHKVTEMGQEVTMRCQPILGHNTVFWYRQTMMQGLELLAYFRNRAPLDDSGMPKDRFSAEMPDATLATLKIQPSEPRDSAVYFCASGLGPGQANTGELFFGEGSRLTVL.

The rearrangement uses TRBV2 and TRBJ1-3, with TRBD1 as a possible D gene (5 bases). V was clipped by 8 bases and J by 0 bases, with 14 bases between them. Per germline, CDR1 SNHLY and CDR2 FYNNEI. The CDR3 runs to 15 residues. The CDR3 protein is CASSPGLISGNTIYF. The CDR3 DNA is TGTGCCAGCTCCCCGGGACTGATCTCTGGAAACACCATATATTTT.

The chain carries TRBV29-1 and TRBJ1-2; no definite D call. V lost 4 bases and J lost 1, with 10 bases in between. Germline values: CDR1 SQVTM, CDR2 ANQGSEA. This CDR3 is 13 amino acids long. In DNA, the CDR3 is TGCAGCGTTGGGTCGCGGAGTAACTATGGCTACACCTTC. Translating gives CSVGSRSNYGYTF.

The rearrangement uses TRBV12-3 or TRBV12-4 and TRBJ1-1; TRBD1 might be the D (5 bases). The V end lost 3 bases, the J end lost 6 bases, and 11 bases lay between the germline ends. CDR3 length: 13 residues. CDR3 DNA: TGTGCCAGCAGTTTTGGATCGGGGGCTGAAGCTTTCTTT. Amino acid sequence: CASSFGSGAEAFF.

This clone was seen only a few times. CDR3 in DNA: TGTGCCAGCAGTTCCCAAAATTTAAACCAAAGGAGAACGCAGTATTTT. Protein: CASSSQNLNQRRTQYF. The V and J genes are TRBV6-5 and TRBJ2-3; no clear D gene. CDR1 and CDR2 (germline): MNHEY, SVGAGI. The CDR3 has 16 residues. V was pared by 4 bases and J by 9 bases, with 23 bases between.

Notes on this clone: Other DNA sequences of this sample code for an identical CDR3. The CDR3 loop is CASSSGETQYF. The CDR3 DNA sequence: TGTGCCAGCAGTTCAGGGGAGACCCAGTACTTC. This chain connects TRBV12-3 or TRBV12-4 to TRBJ2-5; a possible D gene is TRBD1 (5 bases). There are 11 residues in the CDR3. V was trimmed by 4 bases and J by 5 bases, leaving 5 bases between them.

V and J are TRBV5-8 and TRBJ1-1; 7 nucleotides line up with TRBD1. The V gene's germline CDR1 is SGHTS and CDR2 YDEGEE. The CDR3 runs to 15 residues. The J segment lost 0 bases and the V segment lost 2 bases, leaving 4 bases of the junction unmatched. CDR3 in amino acids: CASSFPGQMNTEAFF. In DNA form, the CDR3 reads TGTGCCAGCAGCTTTCCGGGACAGATGAACACTGAAGCTTTCTTT.

This chain uses TRBV3-1 (or the pseudogene TRBV3-2) with TRBJ2-5, with TRBD2 matching over 7 bases. With V trimmed by 5 bases and J by 5 bases, 14 bases remained unmatched. Germline V gene sequence: CDR1 LGHDT, CDR2 YNNKEL (reference sequence). The CDR3 length is 16 residues. The CDR3 DNA is TGTGCCAGCAGCTCACTAAGACTAGCCTCTTTCGAGACCCAGTACTTC. Amino acid sequence: CASSSLRLASFETQYF.

The rearrangement uses TRBV2 and TRBJ1-3; 8 nucleotides agree with TRBD1. The CDR3 length is 18 residues. CDR1 and CDR2 (germline): SNHLY, FYNNEI. V shed 6 bases and J 0 bases; nucleotides not matched to a gene: 13. The CDR3 sequence: CASREMKGQANSGNTIYF. The CDR3, as DNA: TGTGCCAGCAGAGAAATGAAGGGACAGGCCAACTCTGGAAACACCATATATTTT.

Remarks on this clone: A junction boundary mismatches the germline segment, possibly from a read error. V gene TRBV5-6 combines with J gene TRBJ2-1, with 7 positions matching TRBD2. The V gene's germline CDR1 is SGHDT and CDR2 YYEEEE. The CDR3 has 14 residues. The CDR3 reads CASSFYNIEGGTVF. The CDR3 DNA reads as TGTGCCAGCAGCTTTTATAATATAGAGGGAGGGACGGTCTTC. Variable domain in full (rest from reference TRBV5-6 and TRBJ2-1): DAGVTQSPTHLIKTRGQQVTLRCSPKSGHDTVSWYQQALGQGPQFIFQYYEEEERQRGNFPDRFSGHQFPNYSSELNVNALLLGDSALYLCASSFYNIEGGTVFGPGTRLTVL.

The chain employs TRBV30 and TRBJ1-1; D is perhaps TRBD1 (6 bases). CDR1 and CDR2 from the germline V gene are GTSNPN and SVGIG (reference sequence). V lost 4 bases and J 2 bases, leaving 11 bases between the germline ends. The CDR3 runs 13 residues. The CDR3 protein is CAWIRQDNTEAFF. The CDR3 DNA follows: TGTGCCTGGATAAGACAGGATAACACTGAAGCTTTCTTT. The whole variable domain, remainder taken from reference TRBV30 and TRBJ1-1, is SQTIHQWPATLVQPVGSPLSLECTVEGTSNPNLYWYRQAAGRGLQLLFYSVGIGQISSEVPQNLSASRPQDRQFILSSKKLLLSDSGFYLCAWIRQDNTEAFFGQGTRLTVV.

The chain joins TRBV7-2 to TRBJ2-2; 11 bases align to TRBD2. The CDR3 runs 16 residues. Germline V gene lookup returns CDR1 SGHTA and CDR2 FQGNSA. The V gene end was trimmed by 6 bases and the J gene end by 4 bases; junction bases not matched to a gene: 7. The CDR3 sequence is CASSDRLAGFTGELFF. The DNA for the CDR3 is TGTGCCAGCAGTGATAGACTAGCGGGGTTCACCGGGGAGCTGTTTTTT. The variable domain in full, completed from reference TRBV7-2 and TRBJ2-2, reads GAGVSQSPSNKVTEKGKDVELRCDPISGHTALYWYRQSLGQGLEFLIYFQGNSAPDKSGLPSDRFSAERTGGSVSTLTIQRTQQEDSAVYLCASSDRLAGFTGELFFGEGSRLTVL.

The J gene is TRBJ2-3, the V gene TRBV7-2, with D perhaps TRBD1 (7 bases). The CDR3 length is 14 residues. Germline assignment: CDR1 SGHTA and CDR2 FQGNSA. The germline V and J ends were trimmed by 4 bases and 5 bases, with 13 bases remaining between them. The CDR3: CASSWRGREDTQYF. CDR3 sequence (DNA): TGTGCCAGCAGCTGGAGGGGGCGTGAAGATACGCAGTATTTT.

This clone has a handful of counts. This chain uses TRBV7-2 with TRBJ2-7; TRBD2 aligns across 7 bases. Trimming cost V 0 bases and J 0 bases; bases outside gene matches: 2. The CDR3 length is 15 residues. CDR1 and CDR2 (germline): SGHTA, FQGNSA. CDR3 protein: CASSLASGASYEQYF. CDR3 coding DNA: TGTGCCAGCAGCTTAGCGAGCGGGGCCTCCTACGAGCAGTACTTC. Based on the CDR3 plus reference TRBV7-2 and TRBJ2-7, the full variable domain is GAGVSQSPSNKVTEKGKDVELRCDPISGHTALYWYRQSLGQGLEFLIYFQGNSAPDKSGLPSDRFSAERTGGSVSTLTIQRTQQEDSAVYLCASSLASGASYEQYFGPGTRLTVT.